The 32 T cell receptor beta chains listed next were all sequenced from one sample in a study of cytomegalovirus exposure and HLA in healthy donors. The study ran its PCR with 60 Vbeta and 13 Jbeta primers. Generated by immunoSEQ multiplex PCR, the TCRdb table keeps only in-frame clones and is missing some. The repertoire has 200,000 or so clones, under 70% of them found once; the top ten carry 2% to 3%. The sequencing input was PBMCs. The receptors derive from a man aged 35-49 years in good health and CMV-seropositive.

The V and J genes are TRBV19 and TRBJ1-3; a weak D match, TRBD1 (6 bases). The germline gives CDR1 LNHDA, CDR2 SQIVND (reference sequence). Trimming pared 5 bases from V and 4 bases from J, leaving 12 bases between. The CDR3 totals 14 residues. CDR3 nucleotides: TGTGCCAGTAGTCCAGGGGCGATCGGAAACACCATATATTTT. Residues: CASSPGAIGNTIYF.

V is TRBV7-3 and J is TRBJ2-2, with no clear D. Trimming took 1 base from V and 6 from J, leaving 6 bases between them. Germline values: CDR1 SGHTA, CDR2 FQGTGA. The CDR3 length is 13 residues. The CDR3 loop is CASSLSVAGELFF. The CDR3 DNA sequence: TGTGCCAGCAGCTTAAGCGTTGCCGGGGAGCTGTTTTTT.

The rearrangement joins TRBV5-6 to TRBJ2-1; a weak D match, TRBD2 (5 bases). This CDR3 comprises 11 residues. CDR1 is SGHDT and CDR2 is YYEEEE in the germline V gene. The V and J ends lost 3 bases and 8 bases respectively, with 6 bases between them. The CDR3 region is CASSSRDEQFF. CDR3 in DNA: TGTGCCAGCAGCTCGCGGGATGAGCAGTTCTTC. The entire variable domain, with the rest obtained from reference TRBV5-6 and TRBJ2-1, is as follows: DAGVTQSPTHLIKTRGQQVTLRCSPKSGHDTVSWYQQALGQGPQFIFQYYEEEERQRGNFPDRFSGHQFPNYSSELNVNALLLGDSALYLCASSSRDEQFFGPGTRLTVL.

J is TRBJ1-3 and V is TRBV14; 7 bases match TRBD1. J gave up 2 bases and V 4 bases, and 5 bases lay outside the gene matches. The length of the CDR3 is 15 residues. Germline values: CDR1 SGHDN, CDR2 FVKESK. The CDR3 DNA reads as TGTGCCAGCAGCCGAATTGGGACAGCTGGAAACACCATATATTTT. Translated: CASSRIGTAGNTIYF.

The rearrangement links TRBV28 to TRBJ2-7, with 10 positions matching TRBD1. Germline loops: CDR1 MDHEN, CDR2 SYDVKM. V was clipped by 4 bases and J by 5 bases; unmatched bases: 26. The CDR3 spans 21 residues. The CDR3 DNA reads TGTGCCAGCAGTTCATCCTCCGCACCAATTAGACAGGGGGCGGGTTCGGACGAGCAGTACTTC. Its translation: CASSSSSAPIRQGAGSDEQYF.

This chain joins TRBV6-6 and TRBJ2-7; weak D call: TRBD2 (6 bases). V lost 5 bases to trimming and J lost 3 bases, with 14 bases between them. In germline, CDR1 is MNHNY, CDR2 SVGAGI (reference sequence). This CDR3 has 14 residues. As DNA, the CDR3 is TGTGCCAGCAGTGTTTCCGGGACTTACTACGAGCAGTACTTC. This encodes CASSVSGTYYEQYF.

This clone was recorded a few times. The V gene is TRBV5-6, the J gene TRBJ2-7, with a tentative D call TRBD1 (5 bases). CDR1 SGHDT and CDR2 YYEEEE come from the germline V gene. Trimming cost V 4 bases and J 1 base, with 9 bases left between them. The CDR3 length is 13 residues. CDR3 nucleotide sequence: TGTGCCAGCAGCATTCCAGGGTCCTACGAGCAGTACTTC. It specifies CASSIPGSYEQYF. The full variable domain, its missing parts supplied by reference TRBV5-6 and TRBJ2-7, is DAGVTQSPTHLIKTRGQQVTLRCSPKSGHDTVSWYQQALGQGPQFIFQYYEEEERQRGNFPDRFSGHQFPNYSSELNVNALLLGDSALYLCASSIPGSYEQYFGPGTRLTVT.

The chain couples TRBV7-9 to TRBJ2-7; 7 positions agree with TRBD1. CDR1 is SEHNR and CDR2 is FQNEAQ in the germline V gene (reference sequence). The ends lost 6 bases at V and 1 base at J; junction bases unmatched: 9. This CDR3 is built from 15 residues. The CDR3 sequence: CASSSRDSYSYEQYF. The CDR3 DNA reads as TGTGCCAGCAGTTCCCGGGACAGCTATTCCTACGAGCAGTACTTC. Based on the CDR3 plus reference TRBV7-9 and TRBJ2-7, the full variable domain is DTGVSQNPRHKITKRGQNVTFRCDPISEHNRLYWYRQTLGQGPEFLTYFQNEAQLEKSRLLSDRFSAERPKGSFSTLEIQRTEQGDSAMYLCASSSRDSYSYEQYFGPGTRLTVT.

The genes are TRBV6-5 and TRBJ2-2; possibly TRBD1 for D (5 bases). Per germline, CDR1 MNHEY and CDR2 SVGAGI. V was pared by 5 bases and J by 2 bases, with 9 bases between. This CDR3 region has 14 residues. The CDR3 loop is CASSPTGNTGELFF. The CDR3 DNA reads TGTGCCAGCAGTCCTACAGGAAACACCGGGGAGCTGTTTTTT.

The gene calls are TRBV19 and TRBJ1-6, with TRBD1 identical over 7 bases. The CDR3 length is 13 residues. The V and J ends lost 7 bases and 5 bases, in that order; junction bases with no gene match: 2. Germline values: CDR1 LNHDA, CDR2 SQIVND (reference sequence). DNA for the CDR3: TGTGCCAGTACAGGGACAGATAATTCACCCCTCCACTTT. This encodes CASTGTDNSPLHF.

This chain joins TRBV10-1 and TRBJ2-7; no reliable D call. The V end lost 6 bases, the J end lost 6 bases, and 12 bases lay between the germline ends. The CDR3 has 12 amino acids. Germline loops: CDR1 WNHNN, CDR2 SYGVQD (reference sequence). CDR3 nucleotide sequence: TGCGCCAGCAGGGCTAGTGGCGGCGAGCAGTACTTC. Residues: CASRASGGEQYF.

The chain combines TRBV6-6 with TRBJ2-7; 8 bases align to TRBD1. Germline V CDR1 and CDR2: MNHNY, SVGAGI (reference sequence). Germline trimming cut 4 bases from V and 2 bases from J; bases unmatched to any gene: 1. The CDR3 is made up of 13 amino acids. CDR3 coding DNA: TGTGCCAGCAGTTCGACAGGGGCCTACGAGCAGTACTTC. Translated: CASSSTGAYEQYF.

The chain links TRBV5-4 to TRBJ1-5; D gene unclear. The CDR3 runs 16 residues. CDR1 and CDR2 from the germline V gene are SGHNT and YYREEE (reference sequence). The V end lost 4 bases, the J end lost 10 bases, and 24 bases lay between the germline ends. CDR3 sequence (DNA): TGTGCCAGCAGCCCCTACTCCGAAATGAGATTAGAACCCCAGCATTTT. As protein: CASSPYSEMRLEPQHF.

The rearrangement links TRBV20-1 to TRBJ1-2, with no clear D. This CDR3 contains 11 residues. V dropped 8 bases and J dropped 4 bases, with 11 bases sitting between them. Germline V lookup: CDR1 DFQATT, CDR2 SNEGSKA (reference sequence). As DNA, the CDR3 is TGCAGTCCTCCCAGGTCCTATGGCTACACCTTC. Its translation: CSPPRSYGYTF.

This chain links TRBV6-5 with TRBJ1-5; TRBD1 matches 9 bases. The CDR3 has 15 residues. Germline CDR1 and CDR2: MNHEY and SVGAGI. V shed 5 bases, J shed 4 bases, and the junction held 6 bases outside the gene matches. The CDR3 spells CASSADRGPNQPQHF. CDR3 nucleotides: TGTGCCAGCAGTGCGGACAGGGGCCCTAATCAGCCCCAGCATTTT.

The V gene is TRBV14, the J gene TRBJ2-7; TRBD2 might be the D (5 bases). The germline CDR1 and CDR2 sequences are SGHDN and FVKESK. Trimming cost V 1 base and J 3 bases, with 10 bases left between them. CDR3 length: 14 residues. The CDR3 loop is CASSQVLGDYEQYF. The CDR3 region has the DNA TGTGCCAGCAGCCAAGTTTTGGGAGACTACGAGCAGTACTTC.

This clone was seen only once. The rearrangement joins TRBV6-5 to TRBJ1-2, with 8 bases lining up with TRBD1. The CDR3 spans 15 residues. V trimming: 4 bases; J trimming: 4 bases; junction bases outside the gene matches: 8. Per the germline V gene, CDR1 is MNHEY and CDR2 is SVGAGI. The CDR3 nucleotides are TGTGCCAGCAGTTCACCGGACAGGGACCTCTATGGCTACACCTTC. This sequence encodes CASSSPDRDLYGYTF.

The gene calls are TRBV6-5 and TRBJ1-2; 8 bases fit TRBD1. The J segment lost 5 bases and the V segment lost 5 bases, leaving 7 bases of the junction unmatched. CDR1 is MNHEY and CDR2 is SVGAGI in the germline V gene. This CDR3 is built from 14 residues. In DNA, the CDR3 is TGTGCCAGCAGTGGACAGGGCGGGAGTTATGGCTACACCTTC. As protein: CASSGQGGSYGYTF.

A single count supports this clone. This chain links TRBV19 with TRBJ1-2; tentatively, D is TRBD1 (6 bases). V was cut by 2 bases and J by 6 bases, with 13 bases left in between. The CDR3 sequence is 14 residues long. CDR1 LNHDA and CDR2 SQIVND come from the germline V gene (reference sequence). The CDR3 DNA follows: TGTGCCAGTAGTATAAACGGACAGCTACATGGCTACACCTTC. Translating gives CASSINGQLHGYTF.

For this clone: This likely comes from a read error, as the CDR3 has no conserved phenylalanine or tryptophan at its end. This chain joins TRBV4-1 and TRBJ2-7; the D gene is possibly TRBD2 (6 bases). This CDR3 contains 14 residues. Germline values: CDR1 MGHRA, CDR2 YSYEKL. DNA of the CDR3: TGCGCCAGCAGACAAGTCGGAGGGTTGTACGAGCAGTACCTC. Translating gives CASRQVGGLYEQYL.

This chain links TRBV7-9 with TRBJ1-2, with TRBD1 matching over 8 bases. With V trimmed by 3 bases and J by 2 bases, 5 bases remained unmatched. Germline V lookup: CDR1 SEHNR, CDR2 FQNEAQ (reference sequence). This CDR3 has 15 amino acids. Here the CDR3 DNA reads TGTGCCAGCAGCTTCCTAACAGGGGGAAACTATGGCTACACCTTC. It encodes CASSFLTGGNYGYTF.

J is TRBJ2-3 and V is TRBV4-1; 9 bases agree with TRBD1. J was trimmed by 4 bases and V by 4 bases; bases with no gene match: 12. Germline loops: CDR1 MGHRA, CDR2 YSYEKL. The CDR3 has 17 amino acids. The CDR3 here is CASSLLPGTGRPDTQYF. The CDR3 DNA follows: TGCGCCAGCAGCCTCCTGCCCGGGACAGGGAGGCCAGATACGCAGTATTTT.

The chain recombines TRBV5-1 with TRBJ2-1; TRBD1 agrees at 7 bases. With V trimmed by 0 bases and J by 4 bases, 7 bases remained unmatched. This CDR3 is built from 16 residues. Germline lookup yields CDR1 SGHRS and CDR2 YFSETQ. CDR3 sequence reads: CASSLGQGSGYNEQFF. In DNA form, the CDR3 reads TGCGCCAGCAGCTTGGGACAGGGAAGTGGGTACAATGAGCAGTTCTTC.

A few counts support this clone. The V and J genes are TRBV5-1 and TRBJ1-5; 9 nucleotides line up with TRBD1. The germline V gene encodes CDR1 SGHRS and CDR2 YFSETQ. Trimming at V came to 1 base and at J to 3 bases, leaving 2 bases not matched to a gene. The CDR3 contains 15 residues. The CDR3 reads CASSLWTGDNQPQHF. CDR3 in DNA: TGCGCCAGCAGCTTGTGGACAGGGGACAATCAGCCCCAGCATTTT.

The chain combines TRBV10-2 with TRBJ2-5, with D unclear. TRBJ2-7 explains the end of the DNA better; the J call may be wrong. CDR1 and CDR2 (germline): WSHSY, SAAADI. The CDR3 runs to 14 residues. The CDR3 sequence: CASSGTETPYEQYF. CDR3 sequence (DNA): TGCGCCAGCAGTGGTACAGAAACTCCCTACGAGCAGTACTTC.

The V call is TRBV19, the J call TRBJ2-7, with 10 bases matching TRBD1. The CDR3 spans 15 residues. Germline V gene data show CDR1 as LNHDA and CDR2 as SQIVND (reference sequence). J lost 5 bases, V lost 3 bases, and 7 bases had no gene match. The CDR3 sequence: CASSIKGQGFHEQYF. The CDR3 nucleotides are TGTGCCAGTAGTATCAAGGGACAGGGGTTCCACGAGCAGTACTTC.

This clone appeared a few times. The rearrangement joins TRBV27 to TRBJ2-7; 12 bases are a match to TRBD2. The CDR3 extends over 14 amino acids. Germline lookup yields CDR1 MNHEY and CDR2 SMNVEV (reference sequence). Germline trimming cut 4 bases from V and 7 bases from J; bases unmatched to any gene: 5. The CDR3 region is CASSSLAGGREQYF. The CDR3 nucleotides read TGTGCCAGCAGTTCCCTAGCGGGGGGGCGAGAGCAGTACTTC.

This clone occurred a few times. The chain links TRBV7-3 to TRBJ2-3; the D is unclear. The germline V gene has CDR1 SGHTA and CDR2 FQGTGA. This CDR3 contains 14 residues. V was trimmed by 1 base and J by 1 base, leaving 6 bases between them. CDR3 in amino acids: CASSLNGRTDTQYF. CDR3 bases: TGTGCCAGCAGCTTAAACGGTCGCACAGATACGCAGTATTTT.

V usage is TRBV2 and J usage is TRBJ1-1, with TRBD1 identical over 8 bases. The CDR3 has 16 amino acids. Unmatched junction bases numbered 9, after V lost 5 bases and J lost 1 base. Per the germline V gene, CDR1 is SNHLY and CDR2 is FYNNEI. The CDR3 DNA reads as TGTGCCAGCAGTCAAACAGGGGGGGCAAGGAACACTGAAGCTTTCTTT. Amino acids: CASSQTGGARNTEAFF. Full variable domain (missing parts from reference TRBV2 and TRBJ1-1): EPEVTQTPSHQVTQMGQEVILRCVPISNHLYFYWYRQILGQKVEFLVSFYNNEISEKSEIFDDQFSVERPDGSNFTLKIRSTKLEDSAMYFCASSQTGGARNTEAFFGQGTRLTVV.

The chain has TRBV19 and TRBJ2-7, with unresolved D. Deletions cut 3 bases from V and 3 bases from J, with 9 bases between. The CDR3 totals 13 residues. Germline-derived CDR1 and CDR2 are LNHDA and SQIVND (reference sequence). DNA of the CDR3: TGTGCCAGTAGTATGTCCGGGTTCTACGAGCAGTACTTC. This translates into CASSMSGFYEQYF. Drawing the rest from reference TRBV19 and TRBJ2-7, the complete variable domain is DGGITQSPKYLFRKEGQNVTLSCEQNLNHDAMYWYRQDPGQGLRLIYYSQIVNDFQKGDIAEGYSVSREKKESFPLTVTSAQKNPTAFYLCASSMSGFYEQYFGPGTRLTVT.

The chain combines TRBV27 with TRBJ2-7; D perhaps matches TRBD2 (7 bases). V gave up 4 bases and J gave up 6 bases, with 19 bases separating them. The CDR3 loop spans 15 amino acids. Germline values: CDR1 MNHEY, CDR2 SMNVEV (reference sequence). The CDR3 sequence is CASSSAGAGEGEQYF. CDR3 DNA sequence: TGTGCCAGCAGTTCAGCAGGGGCAGGGGAGGGCGAGCAGTACTTC.

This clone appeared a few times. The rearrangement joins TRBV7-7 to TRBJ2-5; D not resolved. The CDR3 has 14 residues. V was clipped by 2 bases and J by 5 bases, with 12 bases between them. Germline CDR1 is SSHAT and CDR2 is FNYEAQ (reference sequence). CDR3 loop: CASSLNGIRETQYF. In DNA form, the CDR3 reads TGTGCCAGCAGCTTAAATGGTATTCGGGAGACCCAGTACTTC.